The following is a TCR beta chain sequence with its context. Its cognate antigen has yet to be identified. One base away there is no much larger clone; base qualities are not given. These data come from a study of regulatory T cells in long-lasting Graves disease (TCRdb year 2021). A note on the overall study: Patients with newly diagnosed Graves' disease had been on antithyroid drugs for under 3 months. A total of roughly 33 samples underwent TCR sequencing: about 13 from persistent and approximately 20 from newly diagnosed Graves' disease patients. The study was registered as a clinical trial and conducted in China. Patients with persistent Graves' disease were compared with patients with newly diagnosed Graves' disease using TCR sequencing and RNA sequencing of peripheral blood.

Library method: multiplex PCR. The sequencer was an Illumina HiSeq 4000. CDR3 regions were amplified by Arm-PCR with iRepertoire HTBI primers to construct TCR beta libraries. Gel purification was performed on PCR products prior to sequencing. In the source study's methods: Across samples, fewer than 70 TRBV and 15 or so TRBJ segments were identified and used for gene usage analysis of CDR3 amino acid clonotypes. Filtered high-quality paired reads were merged into contigs using COPE and FqMerger. BLAST was used to align contigs to the IMGT TRBV, TRBD and TRBJ reference genes, and CDR3 was defined following IMGT. Highly expanded clones were defined as clonotypes with a frequency above 0.1%. Shannon entropy served as the measure of repertoire diversity, while the Gini coefficient captured V-J evenness. A clonotype found in more than one individual was treated as public. The raw public data were reprocessed by TCRdb itself: fastp quality trimming at Q25, MiXCR clonotype calling, in-frame beta chains only. Each record represents a unique CDR3 protein, reported with the most common genes and DNA among its rows. TCRdb, not the authors, supplied the V and J calls. This sample lists about 450,000 distinct CDR3 sequences; around 15% were detected once. In total, the top ten clones hold about 10% of the sample.

Interpreted using the paper, the time point label stands for: newly diagnosed GD, antithyroid drugs for less than 3 months. For both TCR sequencing and RNA sequencing, RNA was extracted from PBMCs using TRIzol. Graves' disease was diagnosed according to American Thyroid Association guidelines. Patients were recruited from an endocrinology department in Xi'an, China. From each patient, about 9.7 milliliters of peripheral blood was collected into an EDTA anticoagulant tube. PBMCs were isolated by Ficoll Paque Plus density gradient separation without further T cell sorting. An Agilent 2100 Bioanalyzer and agarose gel were used to assess RNA quality, and a NanoDrop 2000 was used to measure RNA concentration. Study-wide findings and limitations: The authors acknowledged the small sample size as a limitation that may reduce accuracy. Patients with persistent disease shared more public clonotypes (roughly 2,900) than newly diagnosed patients did (more than 900). Peripheral blood alone was examined, since thyroid tissue, which constituted the primary lesion, could not be accessed. Lower TCR Shannon entropy and fewer highly expanded clones were observed in persistent Graves' disease patients than in newly diagnosed patients, which suggested clonal expansion. Preferential use of TRBV28, TRBJ1-2 and TRBJ2-5 was observed in persistent disease, whereas TRBV20-1 and TRBJ2-1 were favored in newly diagnosed disease. Sequencing and analysis were restricted to the TCR beta chain.

Based on the germline V gene, the CDR1 and CDR2 sequences are LGHNA and YSLEER. The V end gives up 0 bases and the J end 4 bases, leaving 7 bases in the junction not matched to a gene. The CDR3 numbers 16 residues from cysteine through phenylalanine. Solely the CDR3 DNA is kept, with 48 bases framed from the first base. These same records also appear under a second study, on T cells in Graves' hyperthyroidism and ophthalmopathy. According to the second study: Stable Graves' hyperthyroidism was defined as the absence of progression to ophthalmopathy over 18 months of follow-up. Hyperthyroidism patients were newly diagnosed, had a disease duration of under 2 months, and were aged 18 to 65 years. Exclusion was applied to patients with uncontrolled infections, other autoimmune diseases, pregnancy or lactation. Diagnoses relied on clinical symptoms, serum thyroxine and TRAb, thyroid ultrasound and orbital computed tomography. For the first round of RT-PCR on the TCR CDR3, the HTBI primer set was used together with the Qiagen OneStep RT-PCR kit. Blood samples also contained most of the expanded thyroid clonotypes (frequency above 0.001), which suggests that blood repertoires may reflect thyroid immune responses. In cross-validation, a model built on a 13 V-J signature told ophthalmopathy apart from stable hyperthyroidism with under 90% sensitivity and 81% to 82% specificity, and in testing the same model reached 80%/75%. In validation, progression to ophthalmopathy was predicted by the model with nearly 71% sensitivity and approximately 78% specificity, a median of 6.5 months before onset. To identify distinguishing TCR V-J signatures, a discovery cohort of about 100 patients was used, comprising 40 to 45 with Graves' ophthalmopathy and 57 with stable Graves' hyperthyroidism. An independent validation cohort of under 20 hyperthyroidism patients and about 15 patients who later progressed to ophthalmopathy tested prospective prediction of ophthalmopathy. The 100 or so discovery patients were divided at random into training and test sets in a 7:3 ratio. In addition, the study compared T-cell repertoires in thyroid tissue and in blood from about 6 Graves' hyperthyroidism patients. Once sampling was done, hyperthyroidism patients were given methimazole at a starting dose of 30 mg daily, whereas ophthalmopathy patients were given high-dose intravenous methylprednisolone. Libraries were constructed in a second round of multiplex PCR, after which size selection and purification were carried out. The libraries were sequenced on an Illumina HiSeq2000 using paired-end 100 bp reads. SOAPnuke was used to process the raw data, throwing out any read that contained adapters or uncalled bases, had a mean Phred below 15, or lacked an exact constant-primer or identifier match. COPE v1.2.5 was used to merge the high-quality paired reads, and each unique nucleotide sequence was defined as a clonotype. Clonotypes were aligned to IMGT TRBV, TRBD and TRBJ reference segments using MiTCR v1.1. Analysis was restricted to V-J combinations with a frequency above 0.0001, which covered 98% to 99.2% of repertoires. A TCS score was defined as the ratio between F50 (clonal expansion) and ExV (chaos), using BLOSUM62-based TCRdist between CDR3 peptides within each V-J. Welch's t-statistics and random forest reduced 500 to 550 V-J features to 13, which were used in a naive Bayes classifier (R e1071). Sample size was not statistically predetermined, and blinding of investigators to group allocation was not performed. According to the paper, TCR Vbeta CDR3 sequencing was carried out on over 130 peripheral blood samples, which came from approximately 41 ophthalmopathy, fewer than 80 hyperthyroidism and roughly 17 progressor patients.

The clonotype was recovered from a woman aged 30 to 39 with Graves disease. Donor details come from another sample of the same person, matched by shared clones. The source material was peripheral blood mononuclear cells (PBMCs), sampled at new diagnosis, from a patient treated with antithyroid drugs. This chain joins TRBV4-3 to TRBJ2-7; TRBD2 fits 9 bases in the junction. The nucleotides are TGCGCCAGCAGCCAAGATCTAACGGGACTAGCATACGAGCAGTACTTC. The encoded protein is CASSQDLTGLAYEQYF.